Presented here are 28 T cell receptor beta chains from one specimen sequenced in a study of CD8 T cells in Susac syndrome. After extraction with the RNeasy kit, roughly 0.5 to 1 ug of the RNA was reverse transcribed using random hexamers. Using its own MiXCR run on the immunoSEQ multiplex PCR reads, TCRdb lists one record per CDR3 protein. The sample includes around 280,000 distinct CDR3 sequences, approximately 85% of them seen just once. The specimen sequenced was CD8+ T cells from PBMCs. Receptors were obtained from a human donor with multiple sclerosis.

The V and J genes are TRBV20-1 and TRBJ2-7, with 14 bases lining up with TRBD2. Trimming at V came to 6 bases and at J to 2 bases, leaving 9 bases not matched to a gene. Germline V gene lookup returns CDR1 DFQATT and CDR2 SNEGSKA (reference sequence). The CDR3 loop spans 16 amino acids. CDR3 DNA sequence: TGCAGTGCCCGACTAGCGGGAGGGCCGACGGCCTACGAGCAGTACTTC. Translation: CSARLAGGPTAYEQYF.

V gene TRBV9 combines with J gene TRBJ2-2, with D perhaps given as TRBD1 or TRBD2 (6 bases each). In germline, CDR1 is SGDLS, CDR2 YYNGEE. The CDR3 sequence is 17 residues long. V lost 0 bases to trimming and J lost 6 bases, with 18 bases between them. The chain's CDR3 is CASSVATAGGVSGELFF. Here the CDR3 DNA reads TGTGCCAGCAGCGTAGCTACTGCCGGGGGCGTATCCGGGGAGCTGTTTTTT.

The chain has TRBV27 and TRBJ2-2; 7 bases align to TRBD2. V dropped 5 bases and J dropped 0; count of bases not matched to a gene: 3. The CDR3 sequence is 15 residues long. Germline assignment: CDR1 MNHEY and CDR2 SMNVEV (reference sequence). CDR3 nucleotide sequence: TGTGCCAGCAGTGAGCGGGGACCGAACACCGGGGAGCTGTTTTTT. This gives the protein CASSERGPNTGELFF.

The rearrangement joins TRBV5-6 to TRBJ2-3, with no clear D. The V end was cut by 4 bases, the J end by 2 bases, with 5 bases between. The germline V gene encodes CDR1 SGHDT and CDR2 YYEEEE. CDR3 length: 12 amino acids. Written as DNA, the CDR3 is TGTGCCAGCAGCACGATCACAGATACGCAGTATTTT. Protein product: CASSTITDTQYF.

The rearrangement uses TRBV3-1 and TRBJ1-2, with D tentatively TRBD1 (5 bases). CDR1 and CDR2 from the germline V gene are LGHDT and YNNKEL (reference sequence). Trimming took off 0 bases at V and 7 bases at J, with 27 bases between the two ends. This CDR3 is built from 19 residues. The CDR3 DNA follows: TGTGCCAGCAGCCAAGATGGGTTTAGTTGGGGCAGTATGATGCGTGGCTACACCTTC. Its translation: CASSQDGFSWGSMMRGYTF.

This chain uses TRBV6-1 with TRBJ1-5; D remains unclear. Trimming took off 7 bases at V and 3 bases at J, with 7 bases between the two ends. Germline V lookup: CDR1 MNHNS, CDR2 SASEGT. The CDR3 is made up of 12 amino acids. CDR3 in DNA: TGTGCCAGCAAAGAATTCAATCAGCCCCAGCATTTT. Protein sequence: CASKEFNQPQHF.

The CDR3 DNA reads TGTGCCACCAGTGACAGACTAGCGGAAGATAATGAGCAGTTCTTC. This sequence encodes CATSDRLAEDNEQFF. The chain combines TRBV24-1 with TRBJ2-1, with 9 bases fitting TRBD2. Germline assignment: CDR1 KGHDR and CDR2 SFDVKD. The V segment lost 4 bases and the J segment 7 bases; nucleotides outside the gene matches: 7. This CDR3 spans 15 amino acids.

The chain has TRBV27 and TRBJ2-5, with 11 bases matching TRBD2. V shed 3 bases and J 5 bases; nucleotides not matched to a gene: 23. The V gene's germline CDR1 is MNHEY and CDR2 SMNVEV (reference sequence). The CDR3 contains 21 residues. The CDR3 reads CASSLVQGAGTSGRGGETQYF. The CDR3 nucleotides are TGTGCCAGCAGTTTGGTTCAGGGGGCCGGGACTAGCGGTCGGGGCGGGGAGACCCAGTACTTC.

The chain links TRBV3-1 to TRBJ2-2, with TRBD2 matching over 10 bases. CDR1 is LGHDT and CDR2 is YNNKEL in the germline V gene (reference sequence). The CDR3 has 17 residues. The trim removed 1 base at V and 3 bases at J, leaving 5 bases unmatched. CDR3 region: CASSQGSGRKYTGELFF. The DNA for the CDR3 is TGTGCCAGCAGCCAAGGTAGCGGGAGGAAGTACACCGGGGAGCTGTTTTTT.

The chain links TRBV30 to TRBJ2-2, with D possibly matching TRBD2 (6 bases). Germline-derived CDR1 and CDR2 are GTSNPN and SVGIG (reference sequence). V lost 0 bases, J lost 2 bases, and 25 bases lay in between. The CDR3 consists of 20 residues. The CDR3 DNA sequence: TGTGCCTGGAGTGTTAAATGGAGGGAACGCCGGGGCCGAAACACCGGGGAGCTGTTTTTT. As protein: CAWSVKWRERRGRNTGELFF.

The CDR3 DNA is TGTGCCAGCAGCTTAGGGCCAGACGGAGACCATCAGCCCCAGCATTTT. Its protein product is CASSLGPDGDHQPQHF. The V and J genes are TRBV7-9 and TRBJ1-5; D unresolved. Between the trimmed V and J ends, which lost 1 base and 5 bases, there was a span of 15 bases. Germline CDR1 SEHNR, CDR2 FQNEAQ (reference sequence). This CDR3 has 16 amino acids.

The J gene is TRBJ1-2, the V gene TRBV6-2 or TRBV6-3, with 10 nucleotides matching TRBD1. V was clipped by 0 bases and J by 3 bases; unmatched bases: 4. The CDR3 is 16 residues long. Germline CDR1 is MNHEY and CDR2 is SVGEGT. Here the CDR3 reads CASSYSRDRGDYGYTF. CDR3 sequence (DNA): TGTGCCAGCAGTTACTCGAGGGACAGGGGCGACTATGGCTACACCTTC.

The chain employs TRBV7-6 and TRBJ2-7; 11 bases align to TRBD1. The V and J ends lost 5 bases and 2 bases, in that order; junction bases with no gene match: 5. CDR3 length: 15 amino acids. Germline CDR1 SGHVS, CDR2 FNYEAQ. CDR3: CASSLGQGATYEQYF. DNA of the CDR3: TGTGCCAGCAGCCTCGGACAGGGGGCTACCTACGAGCAGTACTTC.

In its sample, this clonotype was seen once. V and J are TRBV20-1 and TRBJ2-7, with 8 bases aligning to TRBD1. The CDR3 contains 15 residues. The V gene's germline CDR1 is DFQATT and CDR2 SNEGSKA (reference sequence). V was pared by 5 bases and J by 0 bases, with 9 bases of the junction left unmatched. DNA for the CDR3: TGCAGTGCTCGAAATGCCGGGACAGGCTCCTACGAGCAGTACTTC. It translates to CSARNAGTGSYEQYF.

This clonotype was picked up one time. This chain connects TRBV7-9 to TRBJ2-2; tentatively, D is TRBD2 (6 bases). This CDR3 region has 15 residues. V dropped 1 base and J dropped 8 bases, with 14 bases sitting between them. The V gene's germline CDR1 is SEHNR and CDR2 FQNEAQ (reference sequence). This CDR3 reads CASSLVRGEAGELFF. Written as DNA, the CDR3 is TGTGCCAGCAGCTTAGTGCGGGGAGAGGCGGGGGAGCTGTTTTTT. The full variable domain, its missing parts supplied by reference TRBV7-9 and TRBJ2-2, is DTGVSQNPRHKITKRGQNVTFRCDPISEHNRLYWYRQTLGQGPEFLTYFQNEAQLEKSRLLSDRFSAERPKGSFSTLEIQRTEQGDSAMYLCASSLVRGEAGELFFGEGSRLTVL.

The chain carries TRBV3-1 and TRBJ2-3; perhaps TRBD1 as D (6 bases). Trimming removed 0 bases from V and 4 bases from J, with 11 bases in between. The CDR3 is made up of 15 amino acids. Germline V gene data show CDR1 as LGHDT and CDR2 as YNNKEL (reference sequence). CDR3 sequence: CASSQDRGWADTQYF. The DNA of the CDR3 is TGTGCCAGCAGCCAAGACAGGGGATGGGCAGATACGCAGTATTTT.

This sequence joins TRBV30 and TRBJ1-1; unclear D gene. With 4 bases removed from V and 5 bases from J, the gap between germline ends came to 8 bases. CDR3 length: 11 amino acids. CDR1 is GTSNPN and CDR2 is SVGIG in the germline V gene (reference sequence). CDR3 residues: CAWTLGTEAFF. In DNA form, the CDR3 reads TGTGCCTGGACCCTGGGTACTGAAGCTTTCTTT.

This rearrangement joins TRBV5-1 to TRBJ1-1, with D unclear. The V end was cut by 7 bases, the J end by 0 bases, with 13 bases between. Germline V gives CDR1 SGHRS, CDR2 YFSETQ. The CDR3 covers 14 residues. For the CDR3, the DNA is TGCGCCAGCCGGGCCGGGAATTTGAACACTGAAGCTTTCTTT. It yields the protein CASRAGNLNTEAFF.

This chain connects TRBV20-1 to TRBJ2-7; D gene uncertain. Germline CDR1 DFQATT, CDR2 SNEGSKA (reference sequence). Deletions cut 3 bases from V and 0 bases from J, with 6 bases between. This CDR3 is 12 amino acids long. In DNA form, the CDR3 reads TGCAGTGCTAGCGCGTACTCCTACGAGCAGTACTTC. Its translation is CSASAYSYEQYF.

The chain combines TRBV19 with TRBJ1-5, with 8 bases aligning to TRBD1. CDR1 and CDR2 (germline): LNHDA, SQIVND (reference sequence). The CDR3 totals 14 residues. J lost 7 bases, V lost 10 bases, and 12 bases had no gene match. CDR3 residues: CATKDRAKGQPQHF. Written as DNA, the CDR3 is TGTGCCACCAAGGACAGGGCCAAGGGACAGCCCCAGCATTTT. Full variable domain (rest looked up from reference TRBV19 and TRBJ1-5): DGGITQSPKYLFRKEGQNVTLSCEQNLNHDAMYWYRQDPGQGLRLIYYSQIVNDFQKGDIAEGYSVSREKKESFPLTVTSAQKNPTAFYLCATKDRAKGQPQHFGDGTRLSIL.

The chain has TRBV7-6 and TRBJ2-1; D could derive from TRBD1 or TRBD2 (5 bases each). Germline values: CDR1 SGHVS, CDR2 FNYEAQ. The ends were cut back, 3 bases at V and 0 bases at J, with 9 bases in the middle. The CDR3 has 15 residues. The CDR3 spells CASSFEGSSYNEQFF. In DNA, the CDR3 is TGTGCCAGCAGCTTCGAGGGGAGCTCCTACAATGAGCAGTTCTTC.

In its sample, this clonotype was seen a few times. The V call is TRBV5-1, the J call TRBJ2-7; 7 positions agree with TRBD1. Germline-derived CDR1 and CDR2 are SGHRS and YFSETQ. The CDR3 extends over 15 amino acids. After removal of 3 bases from V and 2 bases from J, the junction contained 8 bases not matched to a gene. CDR3 amino acids: CASSWDRTLTYEQYF. The CDR3 nucleotides are TGCGCCAGCAGCTGGGACAGAACTCTTACCTACGAGCAGTACTTC. Using reference TRBV5-1 and TRBJ2-7 for the parts outside the CDR3, the full variable domain is KAGVTQTPRYLIKTRGQQVTLSCSPISGHRSVSWYQQTPGQGLQFLFEYFSETQRNKGNFPGRFSGRQFSNSRSEMNVSTLELGDSALYLCASSWDRTLTYEQYFGPGTRLTVT.

The V call is TRBV6-5, the J call TRBJ1-1; no clear D gene. The CDR3 sequence is 12 residues long. Between the trimmed V and J ends, which lost 0 bases and 7 bases, there was a span of 6 bases. Germline V gene data show CDR1 as MNHEY and CDR2 as SVGAGI. DNA of the CDR3: TGTGCCAGCAGTTACTCGATCAGTGAAGCTTTCTTT. Its translation: CASSYSISEAFF.

This clonotype was recorded only once. CDR3 sequence: CASSRRGGASYEQYF. CDR3 DNA: TGTGCCAGCAGCCGCCGAGGGGGGGCTTCCTACGAGCAGTACTTC. This rearrangement joins TRBV7-6 to TRBJ2-7; D perhaps matches TRBD2 (7 bases). This CDR3 region has 15 residues. Per germline, CDR1 SGHVS and CDR2 FNYEAQ. Trimming shortened V by 5 bases and J by 1 base, and 15 bases separated the two germline ends.

J is TRBJ1-2 and V is TRBV6-1, with D unclear. V lost 5 bases, J lost 1 base, and 11 bases lay in between. The CDR3 spans 14 residues. CDR1 and CDR2 from the germline V gene are MNHNS and SASEGT. DNA of the CDR3: TGTGCCAGCAGTACCCCCAAGCTTAACTATGGCTACACCTTC. Residues: CASSTPKLNYGYTF.

The chain combines TRBV27 with TRBJ2-7; TRBD2 aligns across 11 bases. J lost 0 bases, V lost 8 bases, and 0 bases had no gene match. The CDR3 loop spans 13 amino acids. Germline V lookup: CDR1 MNHEY, CDR2 SMNVEV (reference sequence). DNA for the CDR3: TGTGCCAGCGGACTAGCGGGCTCCTACGAGCAGTACTTC. It codes for CASGLAGSYEQYF.

The chain uses TRBV7-3 and TRBJ2-2; 13 nucleotides align to TRBD2. Germline V lookup: CDR1 SGHTA, CDR2 FQGTGA. The CDR3 is made up of 20 amino acids. V lost 1 base and J lost 1; bases outside the gene matches: 9. The CDR3 here is CASSLNSAGTSGKNTGELFF. CDR3 sequence (DNA): TGTGCCAGCAGCTTAAACTCCGCCGGGACTAGCGGGAAGAACACCGGGGAGCTGTTTTTT.

The chain carries TRBV30 and TRBJ2-4; perhaps TRBD2 as D (5 bases). V lost 4 bases and J lost 1, with 20 bases in between. Germline V CDR1 and CDR2: GTSNPN, SVGIG (reference sequence). The length of the CDR3 is 17 residues. The CDR3 here is CAWNVGVIRSAKNIQYF. The CDR3 DNA sequence: TGTGCCTGGAACGTGGGAGTGATTCGTTCTGCCAAAAACATTCAGTACTTC.